The table lists the clone carrying this TCR beta chain with many counts. Antigen unknown. The data were taken from a study of response to subunit inactivated influenza vaccine. In TCRdb, the RT-PCR reads were re-called with MiXCR into one record per CDR3 protein. This sample has some 800,000 distinct CDR3 sequences, with around 21% found just once. Findings and limits, study-wide: The authors suggested that every seasonal influenza vaccination recruits few new T cells.

Per germline, CDR1 SGHAT and CDR2 FQDESV (reference sequence). Deletions cut 5 bases from V and 5 bases from J, with 19 bases between. The CDR3 runs 15 residues. The V gene is TRBV11-1, the J gene TRBJ2-7, with D uncertain. This clonotype was obtained from a man aged 50 to 60 who received an inactivated influenza vaccine. The material was PBMCs from blood, obtained more than 4 days after vaccination. CDR3 coding DNA: TGTGCCAGCAGCCCGAGTTCCGGGTTCTACCACGAGCAGTACTTC. It codes for CASSPSSGFYHEQYF.